These 5 T cell receptor beta chains originate from one sample sequenced in a study of CD8 T cells in ankylosing spondylitis. TCRdb reprocessed the 5' RACE reads via MiXCR and lists one record per CDR3 protein. The sample shows about 140,000 distinct CDR3 sequences, about 7.3% of them seen only once. The sequenced material came from blood, either unsorted or a sorted T cell fraction (not recorded which). The receptor source for this set is a female donor with ankylosing spondylitis or in good health (not recorded which).

This clonotype showed up many times. This chain links TRBV28 with TRBJ1-4; 7 nucleotides match TRBD1. The junction had 9 bases not matched to a gene; V was cut back by 6 bases and J by 2 bases. The CDR3 extends over 16 amino acids. From germline, CDR1 is MDHEN and CDR2 SYDVKM. The CDR3 nucleotides are TGTGCCAGCAGAAATAAGGGGGCGCAGACTAATGAAAAACTGTTTTTT. Amino acids: CASRNKGAQTNEKLFF.

The sample holds many counts of this clonotype. Without the conserved terminal phenylalanine or tryptophan, this CDR3 likely stems from a read error. The DNA is omitted, as the CDR3 cannot be located on it reliably, and the CDR3 follows TCRdb's listing. This chain uses TRBV20-1 with TRBJ1-2. The CDR3 contains 11 residues when both ends are counted. The germline gives CDR1 DFQATT, CDR2 SNEGSKA (reference sequence). The CDR3 loop is CSARLQEGTVL.

This chain joins TRBV18 and TRBJ2-3; D gene uncertain. The germline V gene has CDR1 KGHSH and CDR2 LQKENI. This CDR3 comprises 20 residues. The V gene lost 3 bases and the J gene lost 0 bases, with 25 bases spanning the gap. CDR3: CASSPTARVGFGVSTDTQYF. The CDR3 nucleotides read TGTGCCAGCTCACCGACGGCTAGGGTCGGGTTTGGAGTAAGCACAGATACGCAGTATTTT.

This clonotype showed up just a few times. This chain links TRBV11-3 with TRBJ2-3; the match to TRBD2 covers 9 bases. The CDR3 runs to 15 residues. Trimming took 6 bases from V and 2 from J; bases not matched to a gene: 6. In germline, CDR1 is SGHNT, CDR2 YENEEA. CDR3 in amino acids: CASSSAGGTTDTQYF. The CDR3 DNA follows: TGTGCCAGCAGTTCGGCGGGGGGGACCACAGATACGCAGTATTTT.

This clonotype has ten or more counts. The chain links TRBV29-1 to TRBJ2-5, with TRBD1 as a possible D gene (5 bases). With 4 bases removed from V and 4 bases from J, the gap between germline ends came to 10 bases. The CDR3 has 12 amino acids. Germline CDR1 reads SQVTM; CDR2 reads ANQGSEA. CDR3 DNA: TGCAGCGTTGTTCGGCAGGGAGAGACCCAGTACTTC. Translation gives CSVVRQGETQYF.